This T cell receptor (beta chain) appears in the sequencing data of a study of blood T cell repertoires in COVID-19. Germline loops: CDR1 SGHTA, CDR2 FQGTGA. The CDR3 is made up of 13 amino acids. Unmatched junction bases numbered 3, after V lost 1 base and J lost 6 bases. Clones were read by immunoSEQ multiplex PCR, and TCRdb kept only the in-frame ones, dropping some. The table lists approximately 170,000 clones, 80% to 90% of them singletons. Material for sequencing was peripheral blood. The genes are TRBV7-3 and TRBJ2-7, with 7 bases lining up with TRBD1. The receptor's source is a woman of 80 years or more with acute or convalescent COVID-19. The CDR3 spells CASSLSSGGEQYF. In nucleotides, the CDR3 is TGTGCCAGCAGCTTAAGCTCAGGGGGCGAGCAGTACTTC.